The next 23 T cell receptor beta chains were all read from a single sample in a study of cytomegalovirus exposure and HLA in healthy donors. The PCR had 60 Vbeta and 13 Jbeta primers. Assay used: immunoSEQ multiplex PCR; TCRdb lists only in-frame clones, some missing. The sample lists approximately 150,000 clones, roughly four fifths occurring once. The sample taken for sequencing was PBMCs. Source of these receptors: a woman between 40 and 55 years old in good health and CMV-seronegative.

The table lists this clone with a count of one. The chain couples TRBV19 to TRBJ2-2; 9 nucleotides line up with TRBD2. Germline values: CDR1 LNHDA, CDR2 SQIVND (reference sequence). V was pared by 6 bases and J by 5 bases, with 4 bases of the junction left unmatched. The CDR3 loop spans 14 amino acids. CDR3 protein: CASRISGGTGELFF. In DNA, the CDR3 is TGTGCCAGTAGAATTAGCGGGGGTACCGGGGAGCTGTTTTTT.

This sequence joins TRBV5-6 and TRBJ2-7, with a tentative D call TRBD1 (5 bases). Trimming cost V 4 bases and J 5 bases, with 25 bases left between them. The CDR3 contains 17 residues. Germline CDR1 and CDR2: SGHDT and YYEEEE. The CDR3 protein is CASSLGLSGKGLDEQYF. Written as DNA, the CDR3 is TGTGCCAGCAGCCTAGGTTTGTCAGGGAAAGGGTTGGACGAGCAGTACTTC.

The CDR3 protein is CASSSFRDRTTGNTIYF. CDR3 DNA sequence: TGTGCCAGCAGCTCCTTTAGAGACCGGACAACTGGAAACACCATATATTTT. The chain links TRBV13 to TRBJ1-3; TRBD1 is a possible D gene (5 bases). Germline CDR1 reads PRHDT; CDR2 reads FYEKMQ (reference sequence). The CDR3 is 17 amino acids. Trimming removed 4 bases from V and 2 bases from J, with 18 bases in between. The full variable domain, with the rest looked up from reference TRBV13 and TRBJ1-3, is AAGVIQSPRHLIKEKRETATLKCYPIPRHDTVYWYQQGPGQDPQFLISFYEKMQSDKGSIPDRFSAQQFSDYHSELNMSSLELGDSALYFCASSSFRDRTTGNTIYFGEGSWLTVV.

The chain combines TRBV11-3 with TRBJ2-5; D is possibly TRBD1 (7 bases). The germline V gene has CDR1 SGHNT and CDR2 YENEEA. V lost 6 bases, J lost 5 bases, and 13 bases lay in between. The CDR3 consists of 13 residues. The CDR3 sequence: CASRAGGRETQYF. DNA for the CDR3: TGTGCCAGCAGGGCAGGGGGGCGGGAGACCCAGTACTTC. Filled out from reference TRBV11-3 and TRBJ2-5, the complete variable domain reads EAGVVQSPRYKIIEKKQPVAFWCNPISGHNTLYWYLQNLGQGPELLIRYENEEAVDDSQLPKDRFSAERLKGVDSTLKIQPAELGDSAVYLCASRAGGRETQYFGPGTRLLVL.

This sequence joins TRBV19 and TRBJ1-2; TRBD1 matches 11 bases. Trimming took 7 bases from V and 14 from J; bases not matched to a gene: 6. There are 11 residues in the CDR3. The germline V gene encodes CDR1 LNHDA and CDR2 SQIVND (reference sequence). The CDR3 reads CASTGQGAGTF. CDR3 sequence (DNA): TGTGCCAGTACCGGACAGGGGGCAGGGACCTTC.

V usage is TRBV11-2 and J usage is TRBJ2-5; 7 nucleotides match TRBD1. Germline V gene sequence: CDR1 SGHAT, CDR2 FQNNGV. The CDR3 totals 13 residues. Trimming took 2 bases from V and 5 from J; bases not matched to a gene: 2. The CDR3 DNA follows: TGTGCCAGCAGCTTAACAGGGGTGGAGACCCAGTACTTC. Its translation is CASSLTGVETQYF.

This CDR3 is CASSLGPPGRAYEQYF. The CDR3 region has the DNA TGTGCCAGCAGTTTAGGTCCGCCAGGGAGGGCCTACGAGCAGTACTTC. The rearrangement uses TRBV27 and TRBJ2-7, with 7 bases lining up with TRBD2. Germline-derived CDR1 and CDR2 are MNHEY and SMNVEV (reference sequence). This CDR3 is 16 amino acids long. The V and J ends lost 2 bases and 2 bases, in that order; junction bases with no gene match: 9.

V gene TRBV9 combines with J gene TRBJ1-2, with 7 nucleotides matching TRBD1. Germline loops: CDR1 SGDLS, CDR2 YYNGEE. Trimming took 4 bases from V and 12 from J; bases not matched to a gene: 12. The CDR3 has 13 amino acids. The CDR3 nucleotides read TGTGCCAGCAGCATAACTCAGACAGGGCCAGACACCTTC. Translation: CASSITQTGPDTF.

The chain links TRBV19 to TRBJ1-5; 7 bases are a match to TRBD1. Germline assignment: CDR1 LNHDA and CDR2 SQIVND (reference sequence). The V and J ends lost 9 bases and 5 bases, in that order; junction bases with no gene match: 7. CDR3 length: 13 residues. The CDR3 coding sequence is TGTGCCAGCAACGACAGGGCCCATCAGCCCCAGCATTTT. It is translated as CASNDRAHQPQHF.

The chain combines TRBV21-1 with TRBJ1-3. TRBV21-1 is listed as a pseudogene. There are 17 residues in the CDR3. Here the CDR3 reads CASSNGPGRDAGNTIYF. CDR3 in DNA: TGTGCCAGCAGCAACGGCCCAGGACGGGATGCTGGAAACACCATATATTTT.

The rearrangement joins TRBV29-1 to TRBJ2-4, with a possible D match to TRBD2 (5 bases). CDR1 is SQVTM and CDR2 is ANQGSEA in the germline V gene. The CDR3 spans 11 residues. Trimming cost V 3 bases and J 8 bases, with 8 bases left between them. The CDR3 DNA is TGCAGCGTTGATGAGGGATACATTCAGTACTTC. This codes for CSVDEGYIQYF.

The chain recombines TRBV30 with TRBJ2-5; TRBD2 might be the D (6 bases). V gave up 0 bases and J gave up 5 bases, with 16 bases separating them. CDR3 length equals 15 residues. Germline-derived CDR1 and CDR2 are GTSNPN and SVGIG (reference sequence). As DNA, the CDR3 is TGTGCCTGGAGTGTAGTTTCCGGGAGTGGGGAGACCCAGTACTTC. Translated: CAWSVVSGSGETQYF.

This clone was recorded only once. This chain links TRBV7-2 with TRBJ1-3, with D hard to call. Per the germline V gene, CDR1 is SGHTA and CDR2 is FQGNSA. This CDR3 contains 16 residues. Trimming removed 4 bases at V and 0 bases at J, with 13 bases between. CDR3 DNA sequence: TGTGCCAGCAGCTCCCGGGTCCGAAGCTCTGGAAACACCATATATTTT. Protein sequence: CASSSRVRSSGNTIYF.

This clone was counted a single time. The DNA for the CDR3 is TGTGGCATGACTAGTTACAATGAGCAGTTCTTC. This translates into CGMTSYNEQFF. V and J are TRBV30 and TRBJ2-1; perhaps TRBD2 as D (6 bases). This CDR3 comprises 11 residues. Germline CDR1 GTSNPN, CDR2 SVGIG (reference sequence).

The chain joins TRBV11-3 to TRBJ1-1, with 8 nucleotides matching TRBD1. Per the germline V gene, CDR1 is SGHNT and CDR2 is YENEEA. V was clipped by 4 bases and J by 4 bases; unmatched bases: 2. The CDR3 consists of 13 residues. The CDR3 coding sequence is TGTGCCAGCAGCTCAGGGGGCCGCACTGAAGCTTTCTTT. Translation: CASSSGGRTEAFF. Full variable domain (outside the CDR3, taken from reference TRBV11-3 and TRBJ1-1): EAGVVQSPRYKIIEKKQPVAFWCNPISGHNTLYWYLQNLGQGPELLIRYENEEAVDDSQLPKDRFSAERLKGVDSTLKIQPAELGDSAVYLCASSSGGRTEAFFGQGTRLTVV.

The genes are TRBV6-1 and TRBJ2-2, with D perhaps TRBD1 (5 bases). Germline values: CDR1 MNHNS, CDR2 SASEGT. The CDR3 is 13 residues long. Trimming removed 8 bases from V and 3 bases from J, with 10 bases in between. CDR3 protein: CASGHQYTGELFF. For the CDR3, the DNA is TGTGCCAGCGGACACCAGTACACCGGGGAGCTGTTTTTT.

The rearrangement links TRBV19 to TRBJ2-7, with TRBD1 matching over 9 bases. V shed 5 bases, J shed 6 bases, and the junction held 5 bases outside the gene matches. The CDR3 length is 13 residues. CDR1 is LNHDA and CDR2 is SQIVND in the germline V gene (reference sequence). CDR3 sequence: CASSSRQGVEQYF. As DNA, the CDR3 is TGTGCCAGTAGTTCAAGACAGGGGGTCGAGCAGTACTTC.

The rearrangement uses TRBV18 and TRBJ1-4; 9 bases agree with TRBD1. The J segment lost 2 bases and the V segment lost 3 bases, leaving 10 bases of the junction unmatched. This CDR3 region has 18 residues. Germline CDR1 reads KGHSH; CDR2 reads LQKENI. CDR3: CASSPLVPGQGTNEKLFF. The CDR3 DNA sequence: TGTGCCAGCTCACCCCTAGTCCCGGGACAGGGCACTAATGAAAAACTGTTTTTT. The entire variable domain, with the rest obtained from reference TRBV18 and TRBJ1-4, is as follows: NAGVMQNPRHLVRRRGQEARLRCSPMKGHSHVYWYRQLPEEGLKFMVYLQKENIIDESGMPKERFSAEFPKEGPSILRIQQVVRGDSAAYFCASSPLVPGQGTNEKLFFGSGTQLSVL.

In its sample, this clone was seen once. The chain employs TRBV28 and TRBJ2-7; the match to TRBD2 covers 12 bases. The germline V gene encodes CDR1 MDHEN and CDR2 SYDVKM. J lost 2 bases, V lost 7 bases, and 9 bases had no gene match. The CDR3 length is 16 residues. CDR3 nucleotide sequence: TGTGCCAGCACCTCATCGGGACTAGCGGGCCCCTACGAGCAGTACTTC. It specifies CASTSSGLAGPYEQYF. The full variable domain, in which reference TRBV28 and TRBJ2-7 provide the parts outside the CDR3, is DVKVTQSSRYLVKRTGEKVFLECVQDMDHENMFWYRQDPGLGLRLIYFSYDVKMKEKGDIPEGYSVSREKKERFSLILESASTNQTSMYLCASTSSGLAGPYEQYFGPGTRLTVT.

The chain is built from TRBV9 and TRBJ1-2, with 10 positions matching TRBD1. The CDR3 is made up of 12 amino acids. Trimming at V came to 0 bases and at J to 14 bases, leaving 4 bases not matched to a gene. Germline V gene data show CDR1 as SGDLS and CDR2 as YYNGEE. CDR3 DNA: TGTGCCAGCAGCGTAGGTGGGACAGGGGTTACCTTC. This gives the protein CASSVGGTGVTF.

V is TRBV27 and J is TRBJ2-6; D is possibly TRBD1 (6 bases). With 6 bases removed from V and 0 bases from J, the gap between germline ends came to 9 bases. CDR3 length: 15 residues. Germline CDR1 and CDR2: MNHEY and SMNVEV (reference sequence). Here the CDR3 reads CASSQDSSGANVLTF. DNA for the CDR3: TGTGCCAGCAGCCAGGACAGCTCTGGGGCCAACGTCCTGACTTTC.

The V and J genes are TRBV30 and TRBJ2-4; 9 bases fit TRBD1. CDR3 length equals 15 residues. The J segment lost 4 bases and the V segment lost 3 bases, leaving 7 bases of the junction unmatched. CDR1 and CDR2 from the germline V gene are GTSNPN and SVGIG (reference sequence). For the CDR3, the DNA is TGTGCCTGGAGCGGCGGACAGGGGATAAAAAACATTCAGTACTTC. Translated, it gives CAWSGGQGIKNIQYF.

J is TRBJ2-7 and V is TRBV6-1, with 8 bases aligning to TRBD2. The J segment lost 4 bases and the V segment lost 1 base, leaving 6 bases of the junction unmatched. Germline lookup yields CDR1 MNHNS and CDR2 SASEGT. This CDR3 is 15 amino acids long. CDR3: CASSEVVAGSYEQYF. In nucleotides, the CDR3 is TGTGCCAGCAGTGAAGTGGTAGCGGGATCATACGAGCAGTACTTC.